A few counts support the clone carrying this TCR beta chain. Its matching antigen is unknown. This record comes from a study of T cell responses to AZD1222 COVID-19 vaccine. Study-wide background: Investigators merged groups given second doses at roughly 4 or roughly 12 weeks. Study-wide findings and caveats: Repertoires in all cases were sampled only once the peak T cell response had passed.

Here immunoSEQ multiplex PCR was the method, and the copy in TCRdb shows in-frame clones only, minus some. The data contain 90,000 to 130,000 clones, about 80% of them singletons. CDR1 SGHRS and CDR2 YFSETQ come from the germline V gene. With V trimmed by 3 bases and J by 2 bases, 13 bases remained unmatched. The CDR3 loop spans 18 amino acids. The gene calls are TRBV5-1 and TRBJ2-3; 9 nucleotides align to TRBD1. Here the sequenced sample was peripheral blood, taken on day 0 of AZD1222 vaccination. This sequence was found in an adult in good health. This chain's CDR3 is CASSSIPLGQGFTDTQYF. DNA of the CDR3: TGCGCCAGCAGCTCGATACCTTTGGGACAGGGATTCACAGATACGCAGTATTTT.